This T cell receptor beta chain appears in the sequencing data of a study of vaccination and CD4 T cells after COVID-19. CDR1 is MNHEY and CDR2 is SVGAGI in the germline V gene. Between the trimmed V and J ends, which lost 2 bases and 0 bases, there was a span of 7 bases. CDR3 length: 14 residues. Via MiXCR, TCRdb re-called the PCR reads, giving one row per CDR3 protein. The sample has roughly 14,000 distinct CDR3 sequences; 65% to 70% are singletons. This sample comprised CD4+ T cells from blood, obtained after SARS-CoV-2 vaccination. This TCR derives from a human donor who had recovered from COVID-19. This chain uses TRBV6-5 with TRBJ2-5, with D possibly being TRBD2 (6 bases). The CDR3 DNA is TGTGCCAGCAGTTACCGGGGGAACCAAGAGACCCAGTACTTC. Amino acids: CASSYRGNQETQYF.